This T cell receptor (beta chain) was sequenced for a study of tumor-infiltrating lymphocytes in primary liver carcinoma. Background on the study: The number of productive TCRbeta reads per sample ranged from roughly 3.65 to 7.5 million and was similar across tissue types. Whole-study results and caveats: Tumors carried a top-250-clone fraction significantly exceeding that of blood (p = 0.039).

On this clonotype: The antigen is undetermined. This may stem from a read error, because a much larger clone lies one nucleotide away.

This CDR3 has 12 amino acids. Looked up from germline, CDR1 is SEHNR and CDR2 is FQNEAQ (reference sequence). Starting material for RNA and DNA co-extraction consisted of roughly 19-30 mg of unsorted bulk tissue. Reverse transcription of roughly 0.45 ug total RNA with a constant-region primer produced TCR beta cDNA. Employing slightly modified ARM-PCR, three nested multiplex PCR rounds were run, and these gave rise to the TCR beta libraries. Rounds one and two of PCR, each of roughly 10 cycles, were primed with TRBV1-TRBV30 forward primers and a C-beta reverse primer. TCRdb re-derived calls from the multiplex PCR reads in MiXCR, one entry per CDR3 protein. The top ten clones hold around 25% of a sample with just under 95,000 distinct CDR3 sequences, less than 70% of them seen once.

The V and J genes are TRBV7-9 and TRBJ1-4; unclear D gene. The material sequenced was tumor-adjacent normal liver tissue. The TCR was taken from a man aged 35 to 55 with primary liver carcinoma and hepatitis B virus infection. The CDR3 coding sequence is TGTGTCAGCAGCTTAGAAAAAGAAAAACTGTTTTTT. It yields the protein CVSSLEKEKLFF.